These T cell receptor beta chains were read from a single sample in a study of blood T cell repertoires in COVID-19. Libraries were prepared by immunoSEQ multiplex PCR; TCRdb keeps only in-frame clonotypes and omits some of them. The table lists 200,000 to 250,000 clones, around 86% of them singletons. Sequenced: PBMCs or T cells enriched from blood (not recorded which). The receptor set was obtained from a man aged 35-49 years who had recovered from COVID-19. The CDR3 runs from the conserved cysteine through the conserved F or W. A D gene is named only where the DNA matches it firmly. Expanded clones are given a class, and other clones once, few, many or no size at all.

j_call: TRBJ2-7; clone_size: .; v_call: TRBV10-3; d_call: TRBD2; cdr3_aa: CAITGTSSYEQYF; cdr3_nt: TGTGCCATCACCGGGACTAGCTCCTACGAGCAGTACTTC
j_call: TRBJ2-7; clone_size: .; v_call: TRBV7-3; d_call: .; cdr3_aa: CASSLDGGPYYEQYF; cdr3_nt: TGTGCCAGCAGCTTGGACGGGGGGCCCTACTACGAGCAGTACTTC
j_call: TRBJ2-7; clone_size: .; v_call: TRBV4-1; d_call: .; cdr3_aa: CASSQDQTPAYEQYF; cdr3_nt: TGCGCCAGCAGCCAAGATCAGACACCAGCCTACGAGCAGTACTTC
j_call: TRBJ1-2; clone_size: .; v_call: TRBV6-6; d_call: .; cdr3_aa: CASSPRQTNYGYTF; cdr3_nt: TGTGCCAGCAGTCCTCGACAGACAAACTATGGCTACACCTTC
j_call: TRBJ2-7; clone_size: .; v_call: TRBV6-5; d_call: .; cdr3_aa: CASMTGQSSYEQYF; cdr3_nt: TGTGCCAGCATGACAGGCCAGAGCTCCTACGAGCAGTACTTC
j_call: TRBJ2-3; clone_size: .; v_call: TRBV30; d_call: TRBD2; cdr3_aa: CAWASGRSTDTQYF; cdr3_nt: TGTGCCTGGGCAAGCGGGAGAAGCACAGATACGCAGTATTTT
j_call: TRBJ1-2; clone_size: .; v_call: TRBV28; d_call: .; cdr3_aa: CASSPSGGPGYTF; cdr3_nt: TGTGCCAGCAGTCCCTCCGGGGGGCCTGGCTACACCTTC
j_call: TRBJ2-7; clone_size: once; v_call: TRBV15; d_call: TRBD1; cdr3_aa: CATRRGHGTGPNYEQYF; cdr3_nt: TGTGCCACCAGGAGGGGGCACGGGACAGGCCCGAACTACGAGCAGTACTTC
j_call: TRBJ2-7; clone_size: .; v_call: TRBV18; d_call: .; cdr3_aa: CASSSRSSVLSYEQYF; cdr3_nt: TGTGCCAGCTCATCCCGGAGTAGCGTACTCTCCTACGAGCAGTACTTC
j_call: TRBJ2-2; clone_size: .; v_call: TRBV27; d_call: .; cdr3_aa: CASSLWGGAGELFF; cdr3_nt: TGTGCCAGCAGTTTATGGGGCGGGGCCGGGGAGCTGTTTTTT
j_call: TRBJ2-2; clone_size: .; v_call: TRBV7-2; d_call: TRBD2; cdr3_aa: CASRPSGRENTGELFF; cdr3_nt: TGTGCCAGCAGGCCTAGCGGGAGGGAGAACACCGGGGAGCTGTTTTTT
j_call: TRBJ2-1; clone_size: once; v_call: TRBV6-5; d_call: TRBD2; cdr3_aa: CALTRTSAYNEQFF; cdr3_nt: TGTGCCTTAACAAGGACTAGCGCTTACAATGAGCAGTTCTTC
j_call: TRBJ2-3; clone_size: .; v_call: TRBV15; d_call: TRBD2; cdr3_aa: CATSRDLLAGGLTQYF; cdr3_nt: TGTGCCACCAGCAGAGATCTTTTAGCGGGAGGGCTTACGCAGTATTTT
j_call: TRBJ1-4; clone_size: .; v_call: TRBV5-4; d_call: TRBD1; cdr3_aa: CASQRGQYEKLFF; cdr3_nt: TGTGCCAGCCAAAGGGGGCAGTATGAAAAACTGTTTTTT
j_call: TRBJ2-7; clone_size: .; v_call: TRBV5-1; d_call: .; cdr3_aa: CASSDRASLDGSYEQYF; cdr3_nt: TGCGCCAGCAGTGATAGGGCTAGCCTCGATGGCTCCTACGAGCAGTACTTC
j_call: TRBJ2-1; clone_size: .; v_call: TRBV6-5; d_call: TRBD1; cdr3_aa: CASSYGQGAINEQFF; cdr3_nt: TGTGCCAGCAGTTACGGGCAGGGGGCGATCAATGAGCAGTTCTTC
j_call: TRBJ2-3; clone_size: .; v_call: TRBV4-2; d_call: TRBD1; cdr3_aa: CASSQTQGAIPQDTQYF; cdr3_nt: TGTGCCAGCAGCCAGACGCAGGGGGCAATTCCCCAAGATACGCAGTATTTT
j_call: TRBJ1-2; clone_size: .; v_call: TRBV9; d_call: TRBD1; cdr3_aa: CASSPRDRGDTGGYTF; cdr3_nt: TGTGCCAGCAGCCCGCGGGACAGGGGCGACACGGGTGGCTACACCTTC
j_call: TRBJ2-3; clone_size: many; v_call: TRBV2; d_call: .; cdr3_aa: CASSEGDGGTDTQYF; cdr3_nt: TGTGCCAGCAGTGAAGGAGACGGAGGCACAGATACGCAGTATTTT
j_call: TRBJ2-2; clone_size: .; v_call: TRBV27; d_call: TRBD1; cdr3_aa: CASSGQGIYTGELFF; cdr3_nt: TGTGCCAGCAGCGGACAGGGGATTTACACCGGGGAGCTGTTTTTT
j_call: TRBJ2-7; clone_size: .; v_call: TRBV30; d_call: TRBD2; cdr3_aa: CAWSGERGKYEQYF; cdr3_nt: TGTGCCTGGAGTGGTGAGCGGGGGAAATACGAGCAGTACTTC
j_call: TRBJ1-2; clone_size: .; v_call: TRBV28; d_call: .; cdr3_aa: CASSFVRGDGYTF; cdr3_nt: TGTGCCAGCAGTTTTGTCAGGGGTGATGGCTACACCTTC
j_call: TRBJ2-5; clone_size: .; v_call: TRBV7-3; d_call: TRBD2; cdr3_aa: CASSVAGNQETQYF; cdr3_nt: TGTGCCAGCAGCGTAGCGGGGAATCAAGAGACCCAGTACTTC
j_call: TRBJ2-1; clone_size: .; v_call: TRBV9; d_call: TRBD1; cdr3_aa: CASSVDRAKGYNEQFF; cdr3_nt: TGTGCCAGCAGCGTGGACAGGGCGAAAGGGTACAATGAGCAGTTCTTC
j_call: TRBJ2-1; clone_size: .; v_call: TRBV7-8; d_call: TRBD2; cdr3_aa: CASSLIPIAGPKRGEQFF; cdr3_nt: TGTGCCAGCAGCCTCATCCCCATAGCGGGGCCAAAAAGGGGAGAGCAGTTCTTC
j_call: TRBJ2-3; clone_size: .; v_call: TRBV29-1; d_call: TRBD2; cdr3_aa: CSVDRLAGGTDTQYF; cdr3_nt: TGCAGCGTTGACAGACTAGCGGGAGGTACAGATACGCAGTATTTT
j_call: TRBJ2-2; clone_size: .; v_call: TRBV3-1/TRBV3-2; d_call: TRBD2; cdr3_aa: CASSQVPGGPGELFF; cdr3_nt: TGTGCCAGCAGCCAAGTTCCGGGAGGGCCCGGGGAGCTGTTTTTT
j_call: TRBJ1-1; clone_size: .; v_call: TRBV9; d_call: .; cdr3_aa: CASSVDGGAWGTEAFF; cdr3_nt: TGTGCCAGCAGCGTAGACGGAGGGGCATGGGGCACTGAAGCTTTCTTT
j_call: TRBJ2-3; clone_size: .; v_call: TRBV30; d_call: TRBD1; cdr3_aa: CAWSPFVGTGETTDTQYF; cdr3_nt: TGTGCCTGGAGTCCCTTCGTTGGGACAGGAGAAACCACAGATACGCAGTATTTT
j_call: TRBJ2-1; clone_size: .; v_call: TRBV4-3; d_call: TRBD2; cdr3_aa: CASSHSGLAGEQFF; cdr3_nt: TGCGCCAGCAGCCATTCGGGACTAGCGGGCGAGCAGTTCTTC
j_call: TRBJ1-1; clone_size: .; v_call: TRBV14; d_call: TRBD1; cdr3_aa: CASSPLGQGPTEAFF; cdr3_nt: TGTGCCAGCAGCCCTCTAGGACAGGGTCCCACTGAAGCTTTCTTT
j_call: TRBJ2-7; clone_size: .; v_call: TRBV7-6; d_call: TRBD2; cdr3_aa: CASSLGGSDEQYF; cdr3_nt: TGTGCCAGCAGCTTGGGGGGGTCGGACGAGCAGTACTTC
j_call: TRBJ2-1; clone_size: once; v_call: TRBV3-1/TRBV3-2; d_call: .; cdr3_aa: CASSQDWTSTYNEQFF; cdr3_nt: TGTGCCAGCAGCCAAGACTGGACAAGCACCTACAATGAGCAGTTCTTC
j_call: TRBJ1-2; clone_size: .; v_call: TRBV5-6; d_call: .; cdr3_aa: CASSLRGGNYGYTF; cdr3_nt: TGTGCCAGCAGCTTGAGGGGTGGGAACTATGGCTACACCTTC
j_call: TRBJ1-3; clone_size: .; v_call: TRBV27; d_call: TRBD1; cdr3_aa: CASRDRGFSGNTIYF; cdr3_nt: TGTGCCAGCAGGGACAGGGGTTTCTCTGGAAACACCATATATTTT
j_call: TRBJ1-6; clone_size: .; v_call: TRBV20-1; d_call: .; cdr3_aa: CSASDRLNSPLHF; cdr3_nt: TGCAGTGCTAGTGACAGGTTGAATTCACCCCTCCACTTT
j_call: TRBJ2-3; clone_size: .; v_call: TRBV19; d_call: TRBD2; cdr3_aa: CASSIFGLAAADTQYF; cdr3_nt: TGTGCCAGTAGTATATTCGGACTAGCGGCGGCAGATACGCAGTATTTT
j_call: TRBJ2-1; clone_size: .; v_call: TRBV28; d_call: .; cdr3_aa: CASSLPRDNEQFF; cdr3_nt: TGTGCCAGCAGTTTACCTAGAGACAATGAGCAGTTCTTC
j_call: TRBJ2-7; clone_size: .; v_call: TRBV24-1; d_call: .; cdr3_aa: CATSDGTTQGQYF; cdr3_nt: TGTGCCACCAGTGATGGGACAACTCAGGGGCAGTACTTC
j_call: TRBJ1-1; clone_size: .; v_call: TRBV18; d_call: TRBD1; cdr3_aa: CASSPQGDRGSTEAFF; cdr3_nt: TGTGCCAGCTCACCGCAGGGAGACAGGGGGAGCACTGAAGCTTTCTTT
j_call: TRBJ1-5; clone_size: .; v_call: TRBV15; d_call: TRBD1; cdr3_aa: CATSIGTVSNQPQHF; cdr3_nt: TGTGCCACCAGCATTGGGACAGTGAGCAATCAGCCCCAGCATTTT
j_call: TRBJ2-7; clone_size: .; v_call: TRBV15; d_call: .; cdr3_aa: CATSRDLGSGYEQYF; cdr3_nt: TGTGCCACCAGCAGAGATCTAGGCAGTGGCTACGAGCAGTACTTC
j_call: TRBJ2-2; clone_size: .; v_call: TRBV18; d_call: TRBD1; cdr3_aa: CASSGTGGTGELFF; cdr3_nt: TGTGCCAGCTCTGGGACAGGGGGCACCGGGGAGCTGTTTTTT
j_call: TRBJ2-5; clone_size: .; v_call: TRBV7-9; d_call: .; cdr3_aa: CASRRGRVIQETQYF; cdr3_nt: TGTGCCAGCAGGCGGGGCAGGGTTATCCAAGAGACCCAGTACTTC
j_call: TRBJ1-2; clone_size: .; v_call: TRBV2; d_call: .; cdr3_aa: CASSEGLAELGGYTF; cdr3_nt: TGTGCCAGCAGTGAAGGGTTGGCGGAGCTCGGTGGCTACACCTTC
j_call: TRBJ2-5; clone_size: .; v_call: TRBV5-1; d_call: .; cdr3_aa: CASSLGSGGGETQYF; cdr3_nt: TGCGCCAGCAGCTTGGGGTCGGGGGGCGGCGAGACCCAGTACTTC
j_call: TRBJ2-7; clone_size: .; v_call: TRBV7-9; d_call: TRBD1; cdr3_aa: CASSTLRTGGSYEQYF; cdr3_nt: TGTGCCAGCAGCACGTTACGGACAGGGGGCTCCTACGAGCAGTACTTC
j_call: TRBJ2-7; clone_size: .; v_call: TRBV4-2; d_call: TRBD2; cdr3_aa: CASSQDEAGFLEQYF; cdr3_nt: TGTGCCAGCAGCCAAGATGAAGCGGGGTTTCTCGAGCAGTACTTC
j_call: TRBJ2-7; clone_size: .; v_call: TRBV10-3; d_call: .; cdr3_aa: CAISAGVGSYEQYF; cdr3_nt: TGTGCCATCAGTGCGGGGGTTGGGTCCTACGAGCAGTACTTC
j_call: TRBJ1-2; clone_size: .; v_call: TRBV19; d_call: TRBD1; cdr3_aa: CASSRTGANYGYTF; cdr3_nt: TGTGCCAGTAGTCGAACAGGGGCTAACTATGGCTACACCTTC
j_call: TRBJ1-2; clone_size: .; v_call: TRBV4-1; d_call: .; cdr3_aa: CASSRLQGRGYTF; cdr3_nt: TGCGCCAGCAGCCGCCTACAGGGACGCGGCTACACCTTC
j_call: TRBJ2-2; clone_size: .; v_call: TRBV28; d_call: .; cdr3_aa: CASTSWGGPITGELFF; cdr3_nt: TGTGCCAGCACTAGTTGGGGGGGCCCGATCACCGGGGAGCTGTTTTTT
j_call: TRBJ2-5; clone_size: .; v_call: TRBV12-2; d_call: .; cdr3_aa: CASRKYPKLAAQETQYF; cdr3_nt: TGTGCAAGTCGCAAGTACCCGAAACTAGCGGCCCAAGAGACCCAGTACTTC
j_call: TRBJ2-2; clone_size: .; v_call: TRBV30; d_call: .; cdr3_aa: CAWYYGRPITGELFF; cdr3_nt: TGTGCCTGGTACTATGGGAGACCGATCACCGGGGAGCTGTTTTTT
j_call: TRBJ1-2; clone_size: .; v_call: TRBV6-5; d_call: .; cdr3_aa: CASSYRTGANYGYTF; cdr3_nt: TGTGCCAGCAGCTACCGGACGGGAGCTAACTATGGCTACACCTTC
j_call: TRBJ2-7; clone_size: .; v_call: TRBV5-1; d_call: TRBD2; cdr3_aa: CASSLGGGGNEQYF; cdr3_nt: TGCGCCAGCAGCTTGGGTGGCGGGGGGAACGAGCAGTACTTC
j_call: TRBJ1-1; clone_size: .; v_call: TRBV2; d_call: .; cdr3_aa: CASSVEIAETEAFF; cdr3_nt: TGTGCCAGCAGTGTGGAAATAGCAGAGACTGAAGCTTTCTTT
j_call: TRBJ2-3; clone_size: .; v_call: TRBV10-2; d_call: .; cdr3_aa: CASSGGGKSTDTQYF; cdr3_nt: TGCGCCAGCAGTGGGGGCGGGAAAAGCACAGATACGCAGTATTTT
j_call: TRBJ2-3; clone_size: .; v_call: TRBV2; d_call: .; cdr3_aa: CASAFGTDTQYF; cdr3_nt: TGTGCCAGTGCCTTCGGTACAGATACGCAGTATTTT